This T cell receptor beta chain was sequenced during a study of long-term antiretroviral therapy in people with HIV. Study observations and caveats: HIV repertoires spanned tighter CDR3 length ranges than controls did.

Assay version v3.0 of immunoSEQ was used, and it was run at survey level. The repertoire was sequenced with immunoSEQ multiplex PCR; TCRdb's copy has only in-frame clones and lacks some. The table lists about 11,000 clones, approximately 76% of them singletons. The CDR3 contains 16 residues. Germline CDR1 and CDR2: LNHDA and SQIVND (reference sequence). The junction had 3 bases not matched to a gene; V was cut back by 5 bases and J by 0 bases. This clone was detected only a few times. Its antigen is unknown. There were about 1-10 million cryopreserved PBMC in the samples before DNA extraction. The chain recombines TRBV19 with TRBJ2-1, with 11 positions matching TRBD2. The sequence came from a man aged 25 to 40 with HIV. The sample was unsorted PBMCs, taken at the start of antiretroviral therapy, before treatment. CDR3 sequence: CASSAGTSGSYNEQFF. The CDR3 DNA reads TGTGCCAGTAGTGCCGGGACTAGCGGCTCCTACAATGAGCAGTTCTTC.